This T cell receptor (beta chain) comes out of a study of blood T cell repertoires in COVID-19 (dated by TCRdb to 2018 to 2021). For the study in its entirety: Samples from collaborators originated in the United States, Italy and Spain and spanned both the acute and convalescent phases of COVID-19. Deeply sampled blood TCRbeta repertoires from subjects exposed to, actively infected with, or recovered from COVID-19 were included in the dataset. The repertoires were released in a freely available public database meant as a resource for research on the immune response to SARS-CoV-2. Where HLA class I and class II types were available, the types were taken from metadata supplied by the sample provider, not from assay-based typing. Sample metadata almost always included a de-identified subject ID, COVID-19 status, age in years and sex. The prospective study material was composed of cDNA or gDNA derived from T cells, B-cell-depleted T cells, or PBMCs. Samples were obtained from the ongoing ImmuneRACE study (first 160 participants) and from 1,200 or so subjects provided by 6 global collaborators.

The germline V gene (reference sequence) yields LNHDA for CDR1 and SQIVND for CDR2. CDR3 length: 18 amino acids, cysteine to phenylalanine. Kept here is only the CDR3 DNA, which spans 54 bases and is read in frame from base 1. Here V drops 5 bases and J drops 3 bases, and the junction holds 13 bases not matched to any gene. Regarding this clone: It has no known antigen specificity. There are no base qualities to consult, and no much larger clone falls within one base.

Each collaborating institution followed its own protocols to collect whole blood in K2EDTA tubes. For TCRbeta analysis, collaborators shipped samples as frozen whole blood, isolated PBMCs, or DNA extracted from either of those sample types. The study at large found these results: Clinical and demographic metadata were provided uncurated, with the amount varying by source and participant.

TCRbeta CDR3 regions were amplified from genomic DNA using the immunoSEQ Assay, a bias-controlled multiplex PCR. For the original study's pipeline: Nucleated cell counts per sample were estimated from amplification of reference gene primers within the assay. To quantify the absolute abundance of each unique TCRbeta CDR3 rearrangement, sequence reads were collapsed and filtered. For each sample, productive Simpson clonality was calculated by taking the square root of Simpson's diversity index across productive rearrangements. The table comes from immuneACCESS by way of TCRdb, which keeps in-frame sequences with V and J called. Part of the clones is missing from these tables; in studies checked, under half for an unresolved V gene and the rest for unknown reasons. V, J and clone size are those of that table, while D and trimming were read from the DNA. This sample comprises 99,000 or so clones, roughly 76% of them detected only once. 8.5% to 9.5% of the sample is taken by the ten largest.

Sequencing used peripheral blood. The clonotype comes from a woman in her seventies with acute or convalescent COVID-19. The sequence is built from TRBV19 and TRBJ2-1; the central 10 bases match TRBD2. For the CDR3, the sequence is CASSRVGSSGGFYNEQFF. The DNA reads as follows: TGTGCCAGTAGTCGGGTGGGATCTAGCGGGGGCTTCTACAATGAGCAGTTCTTC.